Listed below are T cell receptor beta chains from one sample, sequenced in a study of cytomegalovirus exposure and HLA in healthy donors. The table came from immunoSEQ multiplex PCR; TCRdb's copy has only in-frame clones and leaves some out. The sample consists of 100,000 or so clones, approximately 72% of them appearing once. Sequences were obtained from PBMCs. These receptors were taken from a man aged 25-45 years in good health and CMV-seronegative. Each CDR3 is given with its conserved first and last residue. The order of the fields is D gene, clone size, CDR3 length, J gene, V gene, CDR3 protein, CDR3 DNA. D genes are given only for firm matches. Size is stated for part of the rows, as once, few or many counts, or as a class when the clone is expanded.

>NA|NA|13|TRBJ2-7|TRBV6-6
CASRPGSSYEQYF
TGTGCCAGCAGGCCGGGGTCTTCCTACGAGCAGTACTTC
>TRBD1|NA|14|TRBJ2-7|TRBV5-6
CASRWDRGRGEQYF
TGTGCCAGCCGATGGGACAGGGGGCGTGGGGAGCAGTACTTC
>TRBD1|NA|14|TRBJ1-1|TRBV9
CASTPGQGAAEAFF
TGTGCCAGCACCCCGGGACAGGGGGCAGCTGAAGCTTTCTTT
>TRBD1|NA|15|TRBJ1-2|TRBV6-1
CASTPRDRGYYGYTF
TGTGCCAGCACTCCCCGGGACAGGGGATACTATGGCTACACCTTC
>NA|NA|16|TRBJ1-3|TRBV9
CASSAEGVVFGNTIYF
TGTGCCAGCAGCGCTGAGGGCGTAGTCTTTGGAAACACCATATATTTT
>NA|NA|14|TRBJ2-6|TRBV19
CASSTTGGANVLTF
TGTGCCAGTAGTACGACCGGGGGGGCCAACGTCCTGACTTTC
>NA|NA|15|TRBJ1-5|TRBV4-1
CASSQEGRGNQPQHF
TGCGCCAGCAGCCAAGAAGGCAGGGGCAATCAGCCCCAGCATTTT
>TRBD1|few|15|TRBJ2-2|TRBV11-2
CASSGRQGRAGELFF
TGTGCCAGCAGCGGACGACAGGGGCGGGCCGGGGAGCTGTTTTTT
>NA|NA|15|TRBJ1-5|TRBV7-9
CASSLAAGGNQPQHF
TGTGCCAGCAGCTTGGCGGCTGGTGGCAATCAGCCCCAGCATTTT
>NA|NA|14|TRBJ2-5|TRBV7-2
CASSPAGAQETQYF
TGTGCCAGCAGCCCAGCGGGCGCCCAGGAGACCCAGTACTTC
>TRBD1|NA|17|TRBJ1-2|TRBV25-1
CASTQDRGQKYNYGYTF
TGTGCCAGCACCCAAGATAGGGGACAGAAATATAACTATGGCTACACCTTC
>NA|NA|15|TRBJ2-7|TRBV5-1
CASSIGWAGENEQYF
TGCGCCAGCAGCATCGGGTGGGCAGGGGAGAACGAGCAGTACTTC